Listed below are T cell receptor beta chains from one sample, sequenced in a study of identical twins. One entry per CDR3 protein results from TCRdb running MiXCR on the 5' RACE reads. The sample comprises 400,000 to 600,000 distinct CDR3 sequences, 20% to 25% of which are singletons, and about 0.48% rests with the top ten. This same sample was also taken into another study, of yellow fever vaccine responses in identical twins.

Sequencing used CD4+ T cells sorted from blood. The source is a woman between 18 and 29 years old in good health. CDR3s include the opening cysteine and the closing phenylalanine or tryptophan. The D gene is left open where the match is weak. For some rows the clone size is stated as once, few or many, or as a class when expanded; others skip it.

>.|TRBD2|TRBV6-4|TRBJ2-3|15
TGTGCCAGCTCCGGGGGGACTAGCGGCACAGATACGCAGTATTTT
CASSGGTSGTDTQYF
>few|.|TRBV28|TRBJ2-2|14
TGTGCCAGCAGTTTCACCCAGGGCCTCGGGGAGCTGTTTTTT
CASSFTQGLGELFF
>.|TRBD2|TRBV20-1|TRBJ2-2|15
TGCAGTGCTAGCTTCGGGGGGATGAACACCGGGGAGCTGTTTTTT
CSASFGGMNTGELFF
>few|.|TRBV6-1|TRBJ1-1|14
TGTGCCAGACACCAACAGGACCTGAACACTGAAGCTTTCTTT
CARHQQDLNTEAFF
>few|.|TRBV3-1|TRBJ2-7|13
TGTGCCAGCAGTCCCGGGACCCGGGGAGAGCAGTACTTC
CASSPGTRGEQYF
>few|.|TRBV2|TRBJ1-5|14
TGTGCCAGCCCCCTCCGGGAACTCAATCAGCCCCAGCATTTT
CASPLRELNQPQHF
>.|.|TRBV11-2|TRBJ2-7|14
TGTGCCAGCAGCCAGGGGCGGGAGTTCCTCGAGCAGTACTTC
CASSQGREFLEQYF
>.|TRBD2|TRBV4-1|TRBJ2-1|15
TGCGCCAGCAGCCGAACAGCGGGAGGGCCGGATGAGCAGTTCTTC
CASSRTAGGPDEQFF
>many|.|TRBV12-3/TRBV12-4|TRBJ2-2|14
TGTGCCAGCAGTTTCATCCTAGTCGGCGGGGAGCTGTTTTTT
CASSFILVGGELFF
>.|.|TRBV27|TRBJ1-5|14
TGTGCCAGCAGTTTGGGTCCGACGAATCAGCCCCAGCATTTT
CASSLGPTNQPQHF
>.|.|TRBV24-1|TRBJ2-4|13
TGTGCCACCAGTGATTTGCAGTCAAACATTCAGTACTTC
CATSDLQSNIQYF
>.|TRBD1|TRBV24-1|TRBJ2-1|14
TGTGCCACCAGTGCCCCGGACAGGAACAATGAGCAGTTCTTC
CATSAPDRNNEQFF
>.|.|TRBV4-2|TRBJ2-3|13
TGTGCCAGCAGCCAAGACGGAGCAGATACGCAGTATTTT
CASSQDGADTQYF
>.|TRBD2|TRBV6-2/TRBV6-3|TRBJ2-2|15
TGTGCCAGCAGTGCCGGGACTAGCGGGTCCGGGGAGCTGTTTTTT
CASSAGTSGSGELFF
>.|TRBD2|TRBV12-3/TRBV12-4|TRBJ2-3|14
TGTGCCAGCAGGGACCTAGCGGGCACAGATACGCAGTATTTT
CASRDLAGTDTQYF
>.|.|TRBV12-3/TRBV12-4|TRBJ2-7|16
TGTGCCAGCAGTCCTATGGGACGGTTAGGCATCCACGAGCAGTACTTC
CASSPMGRLGIHEQYF
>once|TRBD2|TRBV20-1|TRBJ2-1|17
TGCAGTGCTGGGACTAGCGGGAGGCTCCTTTCATACAATGAGCAGTTCTTC
CSAGTSGRLLSYNEQFF
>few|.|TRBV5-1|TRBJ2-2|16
TGCGCCAGCAGCTTGACTGGGCCAGGTCAAAAAGGGGAGCTGTTTTTT
CASSLTGPGQKGELFF